These 22 T cell receptor beta chains were all obtained from the same sample, sequenced in a study of T cells in Graves' hyperthyroidism and ophthalmopathy. Regions amplified from RNA transcripts were the TCR beta CDR3 regions. Using the HTBI primer set, a first-round RT-PCR was run on the TCR CDR3. MiXCR was run by TCRdb on the multiplex PCR reads, yielding one entry per CDR3 protein. The data show some 690,000 distinct CDR3 sequences, with 17% seen just once and 15% to 17% held by the top ten. Sequencing used blood. The receptors come from a man in his fifties with Graves' hyperthyroidism.

This clonotype was detected a few times. The V gene is TRBV19, the J gene TRBJ2-7; D not resolved. CDR3 size: 13 residues. Germline lookup yields CDR1 LNHDA and CDR2 SQIVND (reference sequence). V was cut by 5 bases and J by 3 bases, with 11 bases left in between. The CDR3 region is CASSSDGYYEQYF. DNA of the CDR3: TGTGCCAGTAGTTCCGACGGGTACTACGAGCAGTACTTC.

The table lists this clonotype with a few counts. The chain links TRBV9 to TRBJ1-1; D is possibly TRBD1 (6 bases). CDR3 length equals 16 residues. Germline CDR1 and CDR2: SGDLS and YYNGEE. V lost 3 bases to trimming and J lost 5 bases, with 20 bases between them. CDR3 protein: CASSAGRGAEGTEAFF. The CDR3, as DNA: TGTGCCAGCAGCGCCGGCCGGGGGGCCGAGGGGACTGAAGCTTTCTTT.

At least ten counts were recorded for this clonotype. The rearrangement links TRBV27 to TRBJ2-7; D possibly uses TRBD1 or TRBD2 (5 bases each). Germline V gene data show CDR1 as MNHEY and CDR2 as SMNVEV (reference sequence). The length of the CDR3 is 15 residues. V dropped 3 bases and J dropped 4 bases, with 16 bases sitting between them. CDR3 bases: TGTGCCAGCAGTTTGAGGGGCCCCCTGGGATACGAGCAGTACTTC. It is translated as CASSLRGPLGYEQYF.

The sample holds many counts of this clonotype. The rearrangement joins TRBV24-1 to TRBJ2-7; 8 nucleotides line up with TRBD1. The V gene end was trimmed by 3 bases and the J gene end by 1 base; junction bases not matched to a gene: 7. There are 16 residues in the CDR3. CDR1 is KGHDR, CDR2 SFDVKD, per germline. The CDR3 protein is CATSDETGAGSYEQYF. In DNA form, the CDR3 reads TGTGCCACCAGTGATGAGACAGGGGCCGGGTCCTACGAGCAGTACTTC.

This clonotype was observed a handful of times. A much larger clone differs by one base, so this may be a read error. The CDR3 DNA follows: TGCAGTGCTAGCGGGAGGTCCTACAATGAGCAGTTCTTC. Translating gives CSASGRSYNEQFF. The J gene is TRBJ2-1, the V gene TRBV20-1; 7 nucleotides align to TRBD2. CDR1 and CDR2 (germline): DFQATT, SNEGSKA (reference sequence). CDR3 length: 13 amino acids. V lost 3 bases and J lost 1; bases outside the gene matches: 0.

This clonotype was recorded many times. The chain combines TRBV2 with TRBJ2-7; D is uncertain. This CDR3 region has 12 residues. With 2 bases removed from V and 2 bases from J, the gap between germline ends came to 4 bases. Germline V CDR1 and CDR2: SNHLY, FYNNEI. CDR3 region: CASSEFAYEQYF. CDR3 DNA: TGTGCCAGCAGTGAATTCGCCTACGAGCAGTACTTC. Using reference TRBV2 and TRBJ2-7 for the parts outside the CDR3, the full variable domain is EPEVTQTPSHQVTQMGQEVILRCVPISNHLYFYWYRQILGQKVEFLVSFYNNEISEKSEIFDDQFSVERPDGSNFTLKIRSTKLEDSAMYFCASSEFAYEQYFGPGTRLTVT.

The sample holds a few counts of this clonotype. The chain links TRBV7-2 to TRBJ2-7, with TRBD2 identical over 14 bases. The junction had 6 bases not matched to a gene; V was cut back by 4 bases and J by 1 base. The CDR3 spans 17 residues. The V gene's germline CDR1 is SGHTA and CDR2 FQGNSA. The DNA for the CDR3 is TGTGCCAGCAGCTCACCCGGACTAGCGGGAGGATCCTACGAGCAGTACTTC. This codes for CASSSPGLAGGSYEQYF.

The V and J genes are TRBV25-1 and TRBJ1-1; perhaps TRBD1 as D (6 bases). This CDR3 has 15 amino acids. Germline V gene lookup returns CDR1 MGHDK and CDR2 SYGVNS. V lost 1 base and J 5 bases, leaving 14 bases between the germline ends. The chain's CDR3 is CASSEWGGARTEAFF. The CDR3 DNA follows: TGTGCCAGCAGTGAATGGGGGGGGGCAAGGACTGAAGCTTTCTTT.

This clonotype has only a few counts. The chain employs TRBV20-1 and TRBJ2-7, with 9 nucleotides matching TRBD2. The germline CDR1 and CDR2 sequences are DFQATT and SNEGSKA (reference sequence). This CDR3 region has 14 residues. Losses at the gene ends were 1 base for V and 3 bases for J; bases not matched to a gene: 4. The CDR3 here is CSARGLAGNYEQYF. The CDR3 DNA sequence: TGCAGTGCTAGAGGCCTAGCGGGAAACTACGAGCAGTACTTC.

This clonotype has ten or more counts. The chain is built from TRBV11-2 and TRBJ2-5, with D uncertain. This CDR3 has 14 amino acids. V lost 5 bases and J lost 5, with 15 bases in between. Germline V lookup: CDR1 SGHAT, CDR2 FQNNGV. CDR3 amino acids: CASSPPRVGETQYF. CDR3 sequence (DNA): TGTGCCAGCAGCCCCCCCCGGGTCGGCGAGACCCAGTACTTC.

This clonotype was counted at least ten times. V gene TRBV2 combines with J gene TRBJ2-5; D not resolved. Trimming stripped 11 bases from V and 5 bases from J, with 18 bases between. Germline CDR1 reads SNHLY; CDR2 reads FYNNEI. The CDR3 length is 13 residues. CDR3 sequence (DNA): TGTGCCGGCTCCACGGTGTTTATGGAGACCCAGTACTTC. Translating gives CAGSTVFMETQYF. The full variable domain, its missing parts supplied by reference TRBV2 and TRBJ2-5, is EPEVTQTPSHQVTQMGQEVILRCVPISNHLYFYWYRQILGQKVEFLVSFYNNEISEKSEIFDDQFSVERPDGSNFTLKIRSTKLEDSAMYFCAGSTVFMETQYFGPGTRLLVL.

The chain recombines TRBV20-1 with TRBJ1-1, with 8 nucleotides matching TRBD1. The CDR3 sequence is 14 residues long. CDR1 and CDR2 from the germline V gene are DFQATT and SNEGSKA (reference sequence). Germline trimming cut 5 bases from V and 5 bases from J; bases unmatched to any gene: 10. The CDR3 loop is CSASQGAGGTEAFF. The DNA of the CDR3 is TGCAGTGCTTCGCAGGGGGCTGGAGGAACTGAAGCTTTCTTT.

This clonotype was observed at least ten times. The V gene is TRBV27, the J gene TRBJ2-5, with D possibly being TRBD1 (5 bases). The germline gives CDR1 MNHEY, CDR2 SMNVEV (reference sequence). With 4 bases removed from V and 5 bases from J, the gap between germline ends came to 11 bases. This CDR3 is 13 amino acids long. CDR3 DNA sequence: TGTGCCAGCAGTTCCCAGGGCCACGAGACCCAGTACTTC. Its protein is CASSSQGHETQYF.

This clonotype has ten or more counts. The chain employs TRBV20-1 and TRBJ2-1, with 7 bases lining up with TRBD2. Looked up from germline, CDR1 is DFQATT and CDR2 is SNEGSKA (reference sequence). The CDR3 contains 14 residues. V trimming: 8 bases; J trimming: 3 bases; junction bases outside the gene matches: 10. The chain's CDR3 is CSLIAGVVYNEQFF. The CDR3, as DNA: TGCAGTCTCATTGCGGGAGTCGTCTACAATGAGCAGTTCTTC.

Ten or more counts support this clonotype. The chain uses TRBV7-9 and TRBJ2-1; D is unresolved. This CDR3 has 12 amino acids. Germline V gene sequence: CDR1 SEHNR, CDR2 FQNEAQ (reference sequence). Trimming left V 0 bases short and J 6 bases short, with 3 bases between. The chain's CDR3 is CASSLAPNEQFF. The CDR3 DNA reads TGTGCCAGCAGCTTAGCTCCCAATGAGCAGTTCTTC.

This clonotype was observed at least ten times. The gene calls are TRBV28 and TRBJ2-3, with 8 bases lining up with TRBD2. Germline V gene data show CDR1 as MDHEN and CDR2 as SYDVKM. The CDR3 has 21 amino acids. With V trimmed by 4 bases and J by 3 bases, 24 bases remained unmatched. The CDR3 bases are TGTGCCAGCAGTTCCTCGGGACTAGAAATGCAATCCCGACCAAATACAGATACGCAGTATTTT. Protein: CASSSSGLEMQSRPNTDTQYF. The entire variable domain, with the rest obtained from reference TRBV28 and TRBJ2-3, is as follows: DVKVTQSSRYLVKRTGEKVFLECVQDMDHENMFWYRQDPGLGLRLIYFSYDVKMKEKGDIPEGYSVSREKKERFSLILESASTNQTSMYLCASSSSGLEMQSRPNTDTQYFGPGTRLTVL.

This clonotype was seen at least ten times. This sequence joins TRBV28 and TRBJ1-2, with D maybe TRBD1 (6 bases). This CDR3 comprises 14 residues. V lost 4 bases and J 4 bases, leaving 13 bases between the germline ends. Germline V gene lookup returns CDR1 MDHEN and CDR2 SYDVKM. This chain's CDR3 is CASSYRDTSYGYTF. The CDR3 nucleotides are TGTGCCAGCAGTTACCGGGACACATCCTATGGCTACACCTTC.

This clonotype was detected only a few times. CDR3 in amino acids: CASWVYGTYEQYF. The CDR3 region has the DNA TGTGCCAGTTGGGTGTACGGCACCTACGAGCAGTACTTC. The chain recombines TRBV27 with TRBJ2-7; D remains ambiguous. This CDR3 is built from 13 residues. Per germline, CDR1 MNHEY and CDR2 SMNVEV (reference sequence). Trimming cost V 9 bases and J 2 bases, with 14 bases left between them.

The chain employs TRBV5-1 and TRBJ2-2; no clear D. Looked up from germline, CDR1 is SGHRS and CDR2 is YFSETQ. Trimming stripped 1 base from V and 0 bases from J, with 10 bases between. There are 16 residues in the CDR3. The CDR3 sequence is CASSLLEVTNTGELFF. The CDR3, as DNA: TGCGCCAGCAGCTTGTTAGAGGTTACGAACACCGGGGAGCTGTTTTTT.

In this sample, this clonotype turned up a few times. V usage is TRBV2 and J usage is TRBJ1-4, with 7 nucleotides matching TRBD1. This CDR3 is 14 amino acids long. Germline CDR1 and CDR2: SNHLY and FYNNEI. V trimming: 6 bases; J trimming: 6 bases; junction bases outside the gene matches: 7. The CDR3 coding sequence is TGTGCCAGCAGCGACAGGGAGTGGGATGAAAAACTGTTTTTT. It codes for CASSDREWDEKLFF.

This clonotype was picked up a small number of times. V and J are TRBV12-3 or TRBV12-4 and TRBJ2-1; no definite D call. The ends were cut back, 3 bases at V and 6 bases at J, with 12 bases in the middle. CDR3 length: 14 residues. The CDR3 here is CASSLHVSSNEQFF. For the CDR3, the DNA is TGTGCCAGCAGTTTGCACGTGTCGAGCAATGAGCAGTTCTTC.

This clonotype was recorded a few times. This chain connects TRBV5-5 to TRBJ1-2, with 10 bases lining up with TRBD1. In germline, CDR1 is SGHKS, CDR2 YYEKEE (reference sequence). Trimming at V came to 0 bases and at J to 0 bases, leaving 8 bases not matched to a gene. This CDR3 has 18 amino acids. DNA of the CDR3: TGTGCCAGCAGCTTGGGTCTCGGGACAGGGGCTACTAACTATGGCTACACCTTC. Protein: CASSLGLGTGATNYGYTF.